This TCR beta chain appears in the sequencing data of a study of CD8+ T cells in alopecia areata. RNA extraction and reverse transcription yielded cDNA as sequencing template. Sequencing was performed with immunoSEQ multiplex PCR; in TCRdb, only in-frame clones are kept and a portion is missing. The table shows approximately 180,000 clones, with roughly 50% occurring only once. Treatment reported: oral pan-JAK inhibitor, 5-10 mg twice daily. This CDR3 is 16 amino acids long. The germline gives CDR1 SEHNR, CDR2 FQNEAQ (reference sequence). V lost 5 bases to trimming and J lost 2 bases; unmatched junction nucleotides: 8.

The sequencing here drew on CD4+ T cells sorted from blood, taken at approximately week 55, from a patient treated with tofacitinib. This TCR was recovered from a human donor with alopecia areata. This chain uses TRBV7-9 with TRBJ2-3; TRBD1 matches at 9 bases. Here the CDR3 DNA reads TGTGCCAGCAGCCGCGGGACAGGGAGACTCACAGATACGCAGTATTTT. Translated, it gives CASSRGTGRLTDTQYF.